These 26 T cell receptor beta chains were sequenced from one sample in a study of long-term antiretroviral therapy in people with HIV. Runs used v3.0 of the immunoSEQ assay and were done at survey level. Some clones are missing from TCRdb's copy, which holds only in-frame ones; the method was immunoSEQ multiplex PCR. The data contain some 15,000 clones, approximately 81% of them singletons. Sequenced here: unsorted PBMCs, sampled more than 3.1 years after starting antiretroviral therapy. All receptors derive from a woman in her thirties or forties with HIV.

The rearrangement links TRBV5-1 to TRBJ1-5; 9 positions agree with TRBD1. J lost 5 bases, V lost 2 bases, and 5 bases had no gene match. The CDR3 is 15 residues long. Germline CDR1 and CDR2: SGHRS and YFSETQ. CDR3 nucleotides: TGCGCCAGCAGCTTAGGGACAGGGTACGATCAGCCCCAGCATTTT. Encoded protein: CASSLGTGYDQPQHF.

The rearrangement links TRBV5-1 to TRBJ2-1, with D perhaps TRBD1 or TRBD2 (5 bases each). V lost 4 bases to trimming and J lost 10 bases, with 18 bases between them. CDR1 is SGHRS and CDR2 is YFSETQ in the germline V gene. CDR3 size: 14 residues. Written as DNA, the CDR3 is TGCGCCAGCAGCGGGGCTAGCCAGTGGGAAGAGCAGTTCTTC. It translates to CASSGASQWEEQFF. Full variable domain (remainder filled in from reference TRBV5-1 and TRBJ2-1): KAGVTQTPRYLIKTRGQQVTLSCSPISGHRSVSWYQQTPGQGLQFLFEYFSETQRNKGNFPGRFSGRQFSNSRSEMNVSTLELGDSALYLCASSGASQWEEQFFGPGTRLTVL.

The chain combines TRBV5-4 with TRBJ1-2, with D maybe TRBD1 (6 bases). CDR3 length: 14 residues. The germline V gene encodes CDR1 SGHNT and CDR2 YYREEE (reference sequence). With 4 bases removed from V and 0 bases from J, the gap between germline ends came to 10 bases. CDR3 coding DNA: TGTGCCAGCAGCGCGGACAGCTCTAACTATGGCTACACCTTC. Translating gives CASSADSSNYGYTF.

The V and J genes are TRBV5-4 and TRBJ2-1, with D unclear. Germline CDR1 reads SGHNT; CDR2 reads YYREEE (reference sequence). V gave up 0 bases and J gave up 5 bases, with 9 bases separating them. CDR3 size: 14 residues. CDR3: CASSLEHKNNEQFF. CDR3 DNA: TGTGCCAGCAGCTTGGAACACAAGAACAATGAGCAGTTCTTC.

This clone was counted between two and nine times. V usage is TRBV4-1 and J usage is TRBJ1-6, with D uncertain. CDR3 length equals 16 residues. Looked up from germline, CDR1 is MGHRA and CDR2 is YSYEKL. The ends were cut back, 5 bases at V and 7 bases at J, with 18 bases in the middle. CDR3 sequence (DNA): TGCGCCAGCAGCTATTCAAGCCTCGGGCGCAATTCACCCCTCCACTTT. It is translated as CASSYSSLGRNSPLHF.

The J gene is TRBJ2-2, the V gene TRBV10-3, with 7 positions matching TRBD1. Germline CDR1 reads ENHRY; CDR2 reads SYGVKD. The V and J ends lost 5 bases and 1 base, in that order; junction bases with no gene match: 4. The CDR3 is 15 residues long. The CDR3 nucleotides are TGTGCCATCAGTTGGGACAGCATGAACACCGGGGAGCTGTTTTTT. Protein product: CAISWDSMNTGELFF.

The gene calls are TRBV5-6 and TRBJ1-5; TRBD1 aligns across 8 bases. The V segment lost 4 bases and the J segment 2 bases; nucleotides outside the gene matches: 8. Germline CDR1 is SGHDT and CDR2 is YYEEEE. The CDR3 is 16 residues long. The CDR3 DNA is TGTGCCAGCAGCCAGCGCGACAGGGGCGGCAATCAGCCCCAGCATTTT. Encoded protein: CASSQRDRGGNQPQHF.

This chain links TRBV5-8 with TRBJ1-5; D call uncertain. The CDR3 is 15 residues long. The V gene lost 3 bases and the J gene lost 6 bases, with 16 bases spanning the gap. Germline-derived CDR1 and CDR2 are SGHTS and YDEGEE. The DNA for the CDR3 is TGTGCCAGCAGCTCTGGGGAGGTGAGAACTCAGCCCCAGCATTTT. This codes for CASSSGEVRTQPQHF.

The V call is TRBV4-1, the J call TRBJ1-2, with 9 bases aligning to TRBD1. The CDR3 is 14 residues long. V was pared by 4 bases and J by 6 bases, with 6 bases of the junction left unmatched. The germline gives CDR1 MGHRA, CDR2 YSYEKL. In DNA form, the CDR3 reads TGCGCCAGCAGCCCAGACAGGGGGTTTGATGGCTACACCTTC. The encoded protein is CASSPDRGFDGYTF.

V is TRBV27 and J is TRBJ2-3, with 11 nucleotides matching TRBD2. In germline, CDR1 is MNHEY, CDR2 SMNVEV (reference sequence). The CDR3 is 18 residues long. The V segment lost 7 bases and the J segment 6 bases; nucleotides outside the gene matches: 18. The CDR3 is CASTLVAGGRTRSDTQYF. CDR3 sequence (DNA): TGTGCCAGCACCCTCGTAGCGGGGGGGCGAACTCGGTCGGATACGCAGTATTTT.

This rearrangement joins TRBV7-2 to TRBJ1-1; D gene unclear. V was pared by 3 bases and J by 1 base, with 9 bases between. CDR3 length: 14 amino acids. From germline, CDR1 is SGHTA and CDR2 FQGNSA. The CDR3 bases are TGTGCCAGCAGCTTCCGCGTCCAGAACACTGAAGCTTTCTTT. Its protein product is CASSFRVQNTEAFF.

This chain links TRBV7-2 with TRBJ1-1; weak D call: TRBD1 (5 bases). Germline V gives CDR1 SGHTA, CDR2 FQGNSA. The CDR3 spans 13 residues. Trimming removed 6 bases at V and 0 bases at J, with 8 bases between. CDR3: CASRWGMNTEAFF. Written as DNA, the CDR3 is TGTGCCAGCAGATGGGGGATGAACACTGAAGCTTTCTTT.

The chain employs TRBV2 and TRBJ2-7; D is undetermined. Germline lookup yields CDR1 SNHLY and CDR2 FYNNEI. V was trimmed by 5 bases and J by 6 bases, leaving 11 bases between them. This CDR3 is built from 12 residues. The CDR3, as DNA: TGTGCCAGCAGTTTGACTCTTTTCGAGCAGTACTTC. Its translation is CASSLTLFEQYF.

The chain has TRBV5-1 and TRBJ1-2, with D maybe TRBD1 (6 bases). There are 14 residues in the CDR3. Germline lookup yields CDR1 SGHRS and CDR2 YFSETQ. Trimming pared 1 base from V and 6 bases from J, leaving 13 bases between. The CDR3, as DNA: TGCGCCAGCAGCTTGACACAGGGACTGGATGGCTACACCTTC. It encodes CASSLTQGLDGYTF.

The V gene is TRBV18, the J gene TRBJ1-3, with D possibly matching TRBD1 (5 bases). Per the germline V gene, CDR1 is KGHSH and CDR2 is LQKENI. CDR3 length equals 17 residues. V shed 2 bases and J shed 0 bases, with 14 bases lying between them. This CDR3 is CASSPVGPQSSGNTIYF. The CDR3 nucleotides read TGTGCCAGCTCACCAGTGGGGCCCCAGAGCTCTGGAAACACCATATATTTT.

The V gene is TRBV7-9, the J gene TRBJ1-5; possibly TRBD1 for D (6 bases). Germline CDR1 is SEHNR and CDR2 is FQNEAQ (reference sequence). The CDR3 has 16 residues. With 4 bases removed from V and 2 bases from J, the gap between germline ends came to 15 bases. The CDR3 DNA follows: TGTGCCAGCAGCTCGGACAGATTATGGGGCAATCAGCCCCAGCATTTT. It translates to CASSSDRLWGNQPQHF.

CDR3: CASSARQIGSGNEQFF. The CDR3 DNA reads as TGTGCCAGCAGCGCCAGACAGATAGGGAGCGGCAATGAGCAGTTCTTC. The genes are TRBV9 and TRBJ2-1, with D tentatively TRBD1 or TRBD2 (5 bases each). Germline CDR1 is SGDLS and CDR2 is YYNGEE. The CDR3 sequence is 16 residues long. The V and J ends lost 3 bases and 6 bases respectively, with 19 bases between them. Full variable domain (rest looked up from reference TRBV9 and TRBJ2-1): DSGVTQTPKHLITATGQRVTLRCSPRSGDLSVYWYQQSLDQGLQFLIQYYNGEERAKGNILERFSAQQFPDLHSELNLSSLELGDSALYFCASSARQIGSGNEQFFGPGTRLTVL.

The V call is TRBV5-6, the J call TRBJ1-6; D is possibly TRBD1 (6 bases). The CDR3 contains 13 residues. Germline V lookup: CDR1 SGHDT, CDR2 YYEEEE. V shed 4 bases and J shed 7 bases, with 9 bases lying between them. In DNA, the CDR3 is TGTGCCAGCAGCCGGACAGAAAATTCACCCCTCCACTTT. It codes for CASSRTENSPLHF. The full variable domain, with the rest looked up from reference TRBV5-6 and TRBJ1-6, is DAGVTQSPTHLIKTRGQQVTLRCSPKSGHDTVSWYQQALGQGPQFIFQYYEEEERQRGNFPDRFSGHQFPNYSSELNVNALLLGDSALYLCASSRTENSPLHFGNGTRLTVT.

This clone was detected a few times. This chain connects TRBV4-1 to TRBJ1-2; unclear D gene. Germline V CDR1 and CDR2: MGHRA, YSYEKL. This CDR3 comprises 15 residues. V was shortened by 4 bases and J by 2 bases, with 14 bases between the two germline ends. The CDR3 reads CASSRSGGSNYGYTF. CDR3 nucleotide sequence: TGCGCCAGCAGCCGCAGTGGAGGTTCGAACTATGGCTACACCTTC.

J is TRBJ2-7 and V is TRBV18; 8 bases map to TRBD1. This CDR3 contains 14 residues. Germline-derived CDR1 and CDR2 are KGHSH and LQKENI. J lost 9 bases, V lost 3 bases, and 10 bases had no gene match. The CDR3 here is CASSPDAGGRGQYF. CDR3 nucleotide sequence: TGTGCCAGCTCACCCGACGCAGGGGGCCGGGGGCAGTACTTC.

This chain connects TRBV5-1 to TRBJ1-1; D perhaps matches TRBD1 (6 bases). The CDR3 runs 15 residues. CDR1 and CDR2 (germline): SGHRS, YFSETQ. Trimming cost V 4 bases and J 0 bases, with 13 bases left between them. The CDR3 coding sequence is TGCGCCAGCAGCCCCGGACAGTACGTGAACACTGAAGCTTTCTTT. It encodes CASSPGQYVNTEAFF.

The chain has TRBV5-6 and TRBJ2-7; TRBD1 matches 10 bases. After removal of 3 bases from V and 5 bases from J, the junction contained 8 bases not matched to a gene. This CDR3 comprises 15 residues. From germline, CDR1 is SGHDT and CDR2 YYEEEE. CDR3 residues: CASSWGWDRGNEQYF. CDR3 in DNA: TGTGCCAGCAGCTGGGGCTGGGACAGGGGAAACGAGCAGTACTTC.

This clone appeared a few times. The chain combines TRBV2 with TRBJ1-1; D unclear. Trimming removed 6 bases from V and 4 bases from J, with 15 bases in between. Per the germline V gene, CDR1 is SNHLY and CDR2 is FYNNEI. The CDR3 runs 14 residues. The CDR3 DNA reads as TGTGCCAGCAGCTCAAACGGAGAGGGCACTGAAGCTTTCTTT. Its translation is CASSSNGEGTEAFF.

The chain carries TRBV6-5 and TRBJ2-7; TRBD1 agrees at 9 bases. Trimming at V came to 4 bases and at J to 5 bases, leaving 9 bases not matched to a gene. The CDR3 totals 15 residues. Germline V gene sequence: CDR1 MNHEY, CDR2 SVGAGI. The CDR3 sequence: CASSSPGQGNHEQYF. CDR3 nucleotides: TGTGCCAGCAGTTCCCCGGGACAGGGCAACCACGAGCAGTACTTC.

The chain couples TRBV5-4 to TRBJ1-2; a weak D match, TRBD1 (5 bases). From germline, CDR1 is SGHNT and CDR2 YYREEE (reference sequence). CDR3 length: 12 amino acids. Trimming pared 3 bases from V and 8 bases from J, leaving 11 bases between. In nucleotides, the CDR3 is TGTGCCAGCAGCTATGACAGTTACGGCTACACCTTC. As protein: CASSYDSYGYTF. Using reference TRBV5-4 and TRBJ1-2 for the parts outside the CDR3, the full variable domain is ETGVTQSPTHLIKTRGQQVTLRCSSQSGHNTVSWYQQALGQGPQFIFQYYREEENGRGNFPPRFSGLQFPNYSSELNVNALELDDSALYLCASSYDSYGYTFGSGTRLTVV.

The chain combines TRBV5-1 with TRBJ1-1; the D is unclear. V was shortened by 3 bases and J by 4 bases, with 10 bases between the two germline ends. Germline CDR1 and CDR2: SGHRS and YFSETQ. The CDR3 runs to 13 residues. The CDR3 loop reads CASSYEDGTEAFF. In DNA form, the CDR3 reads TGCGCCAGCAGCTACGAGGATGGCACTGAAGCTTTCTTT.